The next 25 T cell receptor beta chains were all read from a single sample in a study of beta chain features in type 1 diabetes. The study's findings and limits: All four CD4+ subsets of Type 1 diabetes patients contained TCRB CDR3s that were moderately but significantly shorter.

cDNA synthesis used the whole RNA isolate, giving expressed TCRB sequences. Some clones are missing from TCRdb's copy, which holds only in-frame ones; the method was immunoSEQ multiplex PCR. The top ten hold roughly 0.015% of the sample, which has fewer than 450,000 clones, roughly 12% seen once. No cognate antigen is known for these TCRs. The sample comprised naive CD4+ T cells from blood. The origin of the receptors is a woman aged 18-29 years with type 1 diabetes.

The chain links TRBV7-9 to TRBJ2-7, with 12 bases that match TRBD2. The germline V gene encodes CDR1 SEHNR and CDR2 FQNEAQ (reference sequence). J was trimmed by 3 bases and V by 5 bases; bases with no gene match: 11. The CDR3 has 17 amino acids. The CDR3 here is CASSRSSGGLAGYEQYF. CDR3 DNA sequence: TGTGCCAGCAGCCGGTCCTCGGGGGGACTAGCGGGCTACGAGCAGTACTTC.

The J gene is TRBJ2-3, the V gene TRBV19; a possible D gene is TRBD1 (5 bases). The CDR3 totals 18 residues. Trimming took 0 bases from V and 2 from J, leaving 18 bases between them. From germline, CDR1 is LNHDA and CDR2 SQIVND (reference sequence). Written as DNA, the CDR3 is TGTGCCAGTAGTATAGATGGGGATTGGACACAACTCACAGATACGCAGTATTTT. Protein sequence: CASSIDGDWTQLTDTQYF.

The chain combines TRBV2 with TRBJ2-5; D ambiguous. Germline V CDR1 and CDR2: SNHLY, FYNNEI. This CDR3 is built from 13 residues. V lost 7 bases, J lost 1 base, and 10 bases lay in between. The CDR3 loop is CASNQWLQETQYF. The CDR3 DNA is TGTGCCAGCAACCAGTGGCTCCAAGAGACCCAGTACTTC.

The chain joins TRBV27 to TRBJ2-3; D is perhaps TRBD1 (5 bases). The CDR3 covers 14 residues. Germline V gene sequence: CDR1 MNHEY, CDR2 SMNVEV (reference sequence). V lost 5 bases, J lost 1 base, and 10 bases lay in between. The CDR3 loop is CASSLRERTDTQYF. CDR3 sequence (DNA): TGTGCCAGCAGTCTCAGGGAACGCACAGATACGCAGTATTTT.

V and J are TRBV29-1 and TRBJ1-4; D not certain. The V gene lost 3 bases and the J gene lost 7 bases, with 6 bases spanning the gap. Germline assignment: CDR1 SQVTM and CDR2 ANQGSEA. The CDR3 contains 11 residues. CDR3 in amino acids: CSVEFLEKLFF. The CDR3 DNA reads as TGCAGCGTTGAGTTCCTTGAAAAACTGTTTTTT.

There are a few counts of this clone. The V and J genes are TRBV18 and TRBJ2-3; D possibly corresponds to TRBD1 (6 bases). The germline V and J ends were trimmed by 3 bases and 4 bases, with 8 bases remaining between them. In germline, CDR1 is KGHSH, CDR2 LQKENI. This CDR3 is 13 amino acids long. CDR3 nucleotide sequence: TGTGCCAGCTCACCTCACAGGGCAGATACGCAGTATTTT. Protein product: CASSPHRADTQYF.

The rearrangement links TRBV6-5 to TRBJ2-3; TRBD1 matches at 7 bases. Germline trimming cut 8 bases from V and 2 bases from J; bases unmatched to any gene: 10. This CDR3 contains 15 residues. The V gene's germline CDR1 is MNHEY and CDR2 SVGAGI. The CDR3 is CASGRTGFDTDTQYF. CDR3 DNA sequence: TGTGCCAGCGGACGGACAGGATTCGACACAGATACGCAGTATTTT.

The chain is built from TRBV5-1 and TRBJ1-2; 9 bases match TRBD1. CDR3 length: 15 amino acids. V dropped 4 bases and J dropped 3; count of bases not matched to a gene: 7. CDR1 is SGHRS and CDR2 is YFSETQ in the germline V gene. The CDR3 here is CASSLDRGMDYGYTF. The CDR3 coding sequence is TGCGCCAGCAGCCTGGACAGGGGTATGGACTATGGCTACACCTTC.

The rearrangement joins TRBV5-1 to TRBJ2-3; 15 bases agree with TRBD2. CDR1 and CDR2 (germline): SGHRS, YFSETQ. The CDR3 consists of 23 residues. V dropped 4 bases and J dropped 1; count of bases not matched to a gene: 22. The CDR3 sequence: CASSRGRKDSGTSGRNGTDTQYF. The DNA for the CDR3 is TGCGCCAGCAGCCGGGGCCGGAAGGACTCCGGGACTAGCGGGAGGAATGGCACAGATACGCAGTATTTT.

This clone occurred a few times. The CDR3 DNA is TGTGCCAGCAGCTCGTCAGGCCGAGGAAACGGGAGAATGACCCAGTACTTC. Protein sequence: CASSSSGRGNGRMTQYF. The chain employs TRBV11-2 and TRBJ2-5; possible D gene TRBD2, 6 bases. The CDR3 spans 17 residues. Germline assignment: CDR1 SGHAT and CDR2 FQNNGV. V lost 4 bases to trimming and J lost 7 bases, with 25 bases between them.

J is TRBJ2-3 and V is TRBV18, with D possibly being TRBD2 (6 bases). The CDR3 has 13 amino acids. Germline V gene data show CDR1 as KGHSH and CDR2 as LQKENI. The V end lost 11 bases, the J end lost 0 bases, and 12 bases lay between the germline ends. The CDR3 DNA reads TGTGCCGGAGGGACGGCAAGCACAGATACGCAGTATTTT. It encodes CAGGTASTDTQYF.

The V and J genes are TRBV27 and TRBJ2-1; no clear D gene. V was trimmed by 6 bases and J by 0 bases, leaving 9 bases between them. This CDR3 region has 14 residues. Germline-derived CDR1 and CDR2 are MNHEY and SMNVEV (reference sequence). CDR3 coding DNA: TGTGCCAGCAGAAGACAAAGCTCCTACAATGAGCAGTTCTTC. Translation: CASRRQSSYNEQFF.

The chain is built from TRBV19 and TRBJ2-5; TRBD2 agrees at 10 bases. The CDR3 length is 16 residues. Trimming took 6 bases from V and 2 from J; bases not matched to a gene: 9. CDR1 LNHDA and CDR2 SQIVND come from the germline V gene (reference sequence). The DNA for the CDR3 is TGTGCCAGTAGGCCTGGGCTAGCGGGAGCGCAAGAGACCCAGTACTTC. This gives the protein CASRPGLAGAQETQYF.

This rearrangement joins TRBV30 to TRBJ1-5; the D is unclear. The germline V gene encodes CDR1 GTSNPN and CDR2 SVGIG (reference sequence). Trimming stripped 1 base from V and 3 bases from J, with 10 bases between. The CDR3 contains 14 residues. In DNA, the CDR3 is TGTGCCTGGAGTGATCCGAGGCTCAATCAGCCCCAGCATTTT. Its translation is CAWSDPRLNQPQHF.

This rearrangement joins TRBV19 to TRBJ2-2; 10 bases are a match to TRBD1. Germline CDR1 reads LNHDA; CDR2 reads SQIVND (reference sequence). This CDR3 is built from 17 residues. Germline trimming cut 3 bases from V and 2 bases from J; bases unmatched to any gene: 6. The CDR3 region has the DNA TGTGCCAGTAGTATCGGAGGGACAGGGGCTAACACCGGGGAGCTGTTTTTT. Protein sequence: CASSIGGTGANTGELFF.

The chain recombines TRBV27 with TRBJ1-5; 9 bases align to TRBD1. The J segment lost 11 bases and the V segment lost 8 bases, leaving 13 bases of the junction unmatched. The CDR3 covers 14 residues. From germline, CDR1 is MNHEY and CDR2 SMNVEV (reference sequence). CDR3: CASGTGGERSAQHF. CDR3 nucleotide sequence: TGTGCCAGCGGAACAGGGGGCGAAAGATCGGCCCAGCATTTT.

V usage is TRBV7-6 and J usage is TRBJ2-1; the D gene is possibly TRBD2 (6 bases). The ends were cut back, 1 base at V and 5 bases at J, with 12 bases in the middle. The CDR3 is 15 amino acids. Germline V gene data show CDR1 as SGHVS and CDR2 as FNYEAQ. The CDR3 reads CASSLGIAANNEQFF. CDR3 sequence (DNA): TGTGCCAGCAGCTTAGGGATAGCGGCGAACAATGAGCAGTTCTTC.

This clone was counted a few times. J is TRBJ1-1 and V is TRBV30; TRBD1 agrees at 8 bases. The CDR3 sequence is 17 residues long. V gave up 1 base and J gave up 5 bases; unmatched junction bases: 15. The V gene's germline CDR1 is GTSNPN and CDR2 SVGIG (reference sequence). Here the CDR3 DNA reads TGTGCCTGGAGTGACGAGGGGTCCACAGGGGGAGGAACTGAAGCTTTCTTT. This translates into CAWSDEGSTGGGTEAFF.

The chain joins TRBV7-2 to TRBJ2-7; D might be TRBD2 (6 bases). Germline V gives CDR1 SGHTA, CDR2 FQGNSA. This CDR3 has 17 residues. Trimming cost V 3 bases and J 0 bases, with 18 bases left between them. CDR3 nucleotides: TGTGCCAGCAGCTTCCGCCATCGGCTTAGCGGCTCCTACGAGCAGTACTTC. Translated: CASSFRHRLSGSYEQYF.

A few counts support this clone. This chain connects TRBV13 to TRBJ2-1; the match to TRBD2 covers 7 bases. V lost 1 base, J lost 2 bases, and 5 bases stayed unmatched. The CDR3 consists of 16 residues. Germline assignment: CDR1 PRHDT and CDR2 FYEKMQ (reference sequence). The CDR3 nucleotides are TGTGCCAGCAGCTTAGCTGGGAGGGTGCCCTACAATGAGCAGTTCTTC. Its protein product is CASSLAGRVPYNEQFF.

This clone was detected a few times. The chain combines TRBV5-4 with TRBJ1-1; tentative D call: TRBD1 (6 bases). The V end was cut by 6 bases, the J end by 3 bases, with 18 bases between. The CDR3 is 15 residues long. Germline V gene sequence: CDR1 SGHNT, CDR2 YYREEE (reference sequence). The CDR3 DNA sequence: TGTGCCAGCACCGCCGGGGGGCGTGGGGACACTGAAGCTTTCTTT. Amino acid sequence: CASTAGGRGDTEAFF.

The J gene is TRBJ1-2, the V gene TRBV7-8; no clear D. CDR3 size: 12 residues. V was trimmed by 4 bases and J by 2 bases, leaving 5 bases between them. CDR1 is SGHVS and CDR2 is FQNEAQ in the germline V gene. CDR3 sequence reads: CASSYRNYGYTF. The CDR3 DNA sequence: TGTGCCAGCAGCTACAGAAACTATGGCTACACCTTC.

This clone appeared a few times. This sample also contains other DNA sequences that code for the same CDR3. The chain combines TRBV9 with TRBJ2-2; D unresolved. The CDR3 spans 12 residues. Germline lookup yields CDR1 SGDLS and CDR2 YYNGEE. Trimming removed 0 bases at V and 8 bases at J, with 5 bases between. The CDR3 spells CASSVGGGELFF. CDR3 coding DNA: TGTGCCAGCAGCGTAGGCGGAGGGGAGCTGTTTTTT. Based on the CDR3 plus reference TRBV9 and TRBJ2-2, the full variable domain is DSGVTQTPKHLITATGQRVTLRCSPRSGDLSVYWYQQSLDQGLQFLIQYYNGEERAKGNILERFSAQQFPDLHSELNLSSLELGDSALYFCASSVGGGELFFGEGSRLTVL.

This clone was seen just once. V usage is TRBV9 and J usage is TRBJ2-5; D is possibly TRBD2 (7 bases). Trimming took 7 bases from V and 5 from J, leaving 15 bases between them. This CDR3 region has 13 residues. Germline CDR1 and CDR2: SGDLS and YYNGEE. This CDR3 is CASGRGGSETQYF. DNA for the CDR3: TGTGCCAGCGGGCGCGGGGGCAGCGAGACCCAGTACTTC. The entire variable domain, with the rest obtained from reference TRBV9 and TRBJ2-5, is as follows: DSGVTQTPKHLITATGQRVTLRCSPRSGDLSVYWYQQSLDQGLQFLIQYYNGEERAKGNILERFSAQQFPDLHSELNLSSLELGDSALYFCASGRGGSETQYFGPGTRLLVL.

The rearrangement links TRBV5-6 to TRBJ2-7; 7 positions agree with TRBD1. The CDR3 runs 13 residues. V shed 5 bases, J shed 5 bases, and the junction held 7 bases outside the gene matches. Germline CDR1 and CDR2: SGHDT and YYEEEE. CDR3 protein: CASRRQGSDEQYV. The CDR3 nucleotides are TGTGCCAGCAGACGACAGGGTTCGGACGAGCAGTACGTC.